This T cell receptor (beta chain) was identified in a study of OX40 agonist ivuxolimab in advanced cancers. Study-level background: Ivuxolimab was a fully human IgG2 agonistic monoclonal antibody targeting the costimulatory receptor OX40 (CD134). Intravenous ivuxolimab was administered to patients every 2 weeks at six dose levels: 0.01, 0.1, 0.3, 1.5, 3 and 10 mg/kg. Among the roughly 50 dose-escalation patients, around 19 had hepatocellular carcinoma, 15 or so melanoma, 9 renal cell carcinoma and 9 head and neck cancer. A male proportion of nearly 85% and a mean age of approximately 58 years, ranging from roughly 20 to 80, were recorded for the dose-escalation cohort. Patients were allowed to have had prior anti-PD-1, anti-PD-L1 or anti-CTLA-4 therapy, and around 43% of the dose-escalation patients had been treated with checkpoint inhibitors. Three dose-escalation patients achieved partial responses, one with hepatocellular carcinoma and two with cutaneous melanoma. The point of sequencing TCRbeta in the periphery was to test whether ivuxolimab changed TCR sequence diversity and drove clonal T-cell expansion. The paper covers the monotherapy dose-escalation part of the phase I ivuxolimab trial, which included N of about 50 patients.

The trial excluded patients who had a history of autoimmune disease or who were on systemic immunosuppression. Peripheral blood for TCR sequencing was collected from all dose cohorts at baseline, on cycle 4 day 1, and on cycle 7 day 1. Samples came from an open-label, multicenter, first-in-human phase I dose-escalation trial of ivuxolimab. Adults with locally advanced or metastatic head and neck squamous cell, hepatocellular, melanoma or renal cell carcinoma were enrolled in the trial. Before TCR sequencing, CD4+ and CD8+ T cells were separately sorted from peripheral blood. On this clone itself: It lacks a known antigen. Base qualities are not provided; no much larger clone lies one nucleotide away.

The full study reports these points: At doses of 0.1 to 3.0 mg/kg, clonal expansion of both CD4+ and CD8+ blood T cells was observed from baseline to week 6. In the 0.1-3.0 mg/kg groups, partial responders had among the lowest normalized peripheral clonal expansion, particularly in CD8+ T cells. The antigen specificity of the clonally expanded peripheral T cells was not determined. Low levels of normalized T-cell clonal expansion were also shown by some nonresponding patients. After ivuxolimab, expanded clones were on average more numerous among CD8+ T cells than among CD4+ T cells.

Genomic DNA was extracted from sorted cells for sequencing of the TCRbeta CDR3 region. The immunoSEQ Assay was used for sequencing of TCRbeta CDR3 regions. The clones in this table, taken by TCRdb from immuneACCESS, are in-frame only. Not every clone is retained; where verified, under half of the shortfall comes from an unresolved V gene, and the cause of the rest is unknown. This sample holds approximately 64,000 clones; around four fifths were observed only once. The ten largest clones add up to 3.5% to 4% of the sample. The germline V gene sets CDR1 to SNHLY and CDR2 to FYNNEI. The CDR3, from cysteine to phenylalanine, totals 15 residues. The sequence is cut down to CDR3 DNA, 45 bases in frame from base 1. V and J lose 0 bases and 10 bases, and a span of 16 bases separates them.

The chain uses TRBV2 and TRBJ2-1, with TRBD1 perhaps the D gene, on 6 matching bases. The sample in question was CD4+ or CD8+ T cells sorted from blood, obtained in a trial of the OX40 agonist ivuxolimab. This clonotype was obtained from an adult with an advanced solid tumor such as melanoma, head and neck, liver or kidney cancer. The encoded CDR3 is CASSEALGQGREQFF. Here is the DNA: TGTGCCAGCAGTGAAGCGCTTGGGCAGGGGCGGGAGCAGTTCTTC. The full variable domain, completed from the reference TRBV2 and TRBJ2-1 proteins outside the CDR3, reads EPEVTQTPSHQVTQMGQEVILRCVPISNHLYFYWYRQILGQKVEFLVSFYNNEISEKSEIFDDQFSVERPDGSNFTLKIRSTKLEDSAMYFCASSEALGQGREQFFGPGTRLTVL.